This entry lists 18 T cell receptor beta chains sequenced from one sample in a study of shared clonotypes between healthy human individuals (dated by TCRdb to the early 2020s). The library was obtained by the immunoSEQ multiplex PCR assay. What TCRdb holds here is the immuneACCESS table cut down to in-frame rearrangements. Part of the clones is not present; checked against another copy, under half of the missing clones reflect an unresolved V gene, and the others are unexplained. The sample has about 2 million clones on record, about 95% of them singletons. The ten largest clones add up to roughly 1.1% of the sample. CD8 naive samples were CD45RO-negative cells positively selected for CCR7, giving a CD45RA+CCR7+ population that excluded TemRA cells. Source material: naive CD8+ T cells sorted from blood. This specimen's cell subset or site label, interpreted: CD45RA+CCR7+. The receptors come from a man younger than 35 in good health.

This chain links TRBV11-2 with TRBJ2-7; D not resolved. CDR1 and CDR2 from the germline V gene are SGHAT and FQNNGV. The V end lost 0 bases, the J end lost 6 bases, and 12 bases lay between the germline ends. This CDR3 is 14 amino acids long. In DNA form, the CDR3 reads TGTGCCAGCAGCTTAGACCAGCTCCGCTCCGAGCAGTACTTC. Protein sequence: CASSLDQLRSEQYF.

The rearrangement joins TRBV4-1 to TRBJ2-7; possible D gene TRBD1, 6 bases. Trimming removed 0 bases from V and 0 bases from J, with 15 bases in between. Germline V gene data show CDR1 as MGHRA and CDR2 as YSYEKL. The CDR3 is 17 amino acids. The CDR3 region has the DNA TGCGCCAGCAGCCAAGATCATGAGACAGGACTCTCCTACGAGCAGTACTTC. As protein: CASSQDHETGLSYEQYF.

This clone was seen once. The chain joins TRBV4-1 to TRBJ2-7, with D maybe TRBD1 (7 bases). This CDR3 has 14 amino acids. Trimming shortened V by 2 bases and J by 7 bases, and 15 bases separated the two germline ends. CDR1 is MGHRA and CDR2 is YSYEKL in the germline V gene. The CDR3 spells CASSQRRGLGEQYF. In DNA, the CDR3 is TGCGCCAGCAGCCAACGGAGGGGGCTGGGTGAGCAGTACTTC.

This chain uses TRBV7-9 with TRBJ2-2, with a possible D match to TRBD2 (7 bases). Germline CDR1 and CDR2: SEHNR and FQNEAQ (reference sequence). V lost 7 bases and J lost 2, with 14 bases in between. This CDR3 region has 15 residues. CDR3 in amino acids: CASTLGGQNTGELFF. For the CDR3, the DNA is TGTGCCAGCACCCTGGGGGGGCAAAACACCGGGGAGCTGTTTTTT.

With regard to this clone: In the same sample, other DNA sequences code for this CDR3. The chain joins TRBV28 to TRBJ2-1; D call uncertain. There are 10 residues in the CDR3. The germline V and J ends were trimmed by 8 bases and 5 bases, with 4 bases remaining between them. Germline CDR1 reads MDHEN; CDR2 reads SYDVKM. The CDR3 nucleotides are TGTGCCAGCGCAGACAATGAGCAGTTCTTC. It codes for CASADNEQFF.

The chain employs TRBV7-9 and TRBJ2-7; TRBD2 matches at 10 bases. The germline V gene has CDR1 SEHNR and CDR2 FQNEAQ (reference sequence). The CDR3 sequence is 13 residues long. The V segment lost 5 bases and the J segment 7 bases; nucleotides outside the gene matches: 5. The CDR3 region has the DNA TGTGCCAGCAGCCCCGGGACTAGCGAAGAGCAGTACTTC. Translating it yields CASSPGTSEEQYF.

The CDR3: CASSESTSGAYNEQFF. CDR3 bases: TGCGCCAGCAGTGAAAGTACTAGCGGGGCGTACAATGAGCAGTTCTTC. The chain combines TRBV10-2 with TRBJ2-1; 10 bases agree with TRBD2. The V and J ends lost 3 bases and 4 bases, in that order; junction bases with no gene match: 6. CDR3 length: 16 amino acids. The germline gives CDR1 WSHSY, CDR2 SAAADI.

This chain uses TRBV6-5 with TRBJ2-7; D is undetermined. V gave up 8 bases and J gave up 2 bases, with 10 bases separating them. Germline V gene data show CDR1 as MNHEY and CDR2 as SVGAGI. The CDR3 is made up of 12 amino acids. The CDR3, as DNA: TGTGCCAGCGGATACAGAGCCTACGAGCAGTACTTC. It yields the protein CASGYRAYEQYF.

The rearrangement links TRBV13 to TRBJ2-7; tentatively, D is TRBD2 (7 bases). Deletions cut 5 bases from V and 3 bases from J, with 17 bases between. The CDR3 consists of 15 residues. Germline values: CDR1 PRHDT, CDR2 FYEKMQ (reference sequence). Here the CDR3 DNA reads TGTGCCAGCAGCCCCACCCGGGGGGCCAACTACGAGCAGTACTTC. As protein: CASSPTRGANYEQYF.

The V gene is TRBV29-1, the J gene TRBJ2-1; D perhaps matches TRBD2 (5 bases). Trimming cost V 5 bases and J 9 bases, with 11 bases left between them. Germline CDR1 and CDR2: SQVTM and ANQGSEA. CDR3 length equals 11 residues. The CDR3 DNA reads TGCAGCGTTCTCGACTACGGTGAGCAGTTCTTC. It encodes CSVLDYGEQFF.

This chain links TRBV7-9 with TRBJ2-7; D is ambiguous. Germline V gives CDR1 SEHNR, CDR2 FQNEAQ (reference sequence). This CDR3 has 13 residues. Trimming cost V 6 bases and J 0 bases, with 9 bases left between them. The CDR3 bases are TGTGCCAGCAGGAAACAGAGCTCCTACGAGCAGTACTTC. Translating it yields CASRKQSSYEQYF.

V gene TRBV25-1 combines with J gene TRBJ1-1; no clear D gene. Germline CDR1 and CDR2: MGHDK and SYGVNS. With 2 bases removed from V and 1 base from J, the gap between germline ends came to 8 bases. This CDR3 comprises 14 residues. The CDR3 reads CASSEPASNTEAFF. In nucleotides, the CDR3 is TGTGCCAGCAGTGAACCTGCCTCGAACACTGAAGCTTTCTTT.

This chain uses TRBV5-6 with TRBJ1-5; D remains ambiguous. The CDR3 length is 16 residues. Germline V gives CDR1 SGHDT, CDR2 YYEEEE. Trimming pared 0 bases from V and 2 bases from J, leaving 12 bases between. In DNA form, the CDR3 reads TGTGCCAGCAGCTTGGTCGTGGATTCGGGCAATCAGCCCCAGCATTTT. Translated: CASSLVVDSGNQPQHF.

The genes are TRBV25-1 and TRBJ2-5, with a possible D match to TRBD2 (7 bases). The V end was cut by 1 base, the J end by 5 bases, with 11 bases between. There are 14 residues in the CDR3. CDR1 and CDR2 (germline): MGHDK, SYGVNS. CDR3 nucleotide sequence: TGTGCCAGCAGTGAATCCGAGGGGGGGGAGACCCAGTACTTC. Translated, it gives CASSESEGGETQYF.

This clone is a singleton in its sample. J is TRBJ2-7 and V is TRBV4-3; unclear D gene. Germline CDR1 LGHNA, CDR2 YSLEER. This CDR3 spans 17 amino acids. Trimming took off 1 base at V and 1 base at J, with 17 bases between the two ends. CDR3 nucleotides: TGCGCCAGCAGCCAAGGGCTCCACGATCTAGTATCCTACGAGCAGTACTTC. Protein: CASSQGLHDLVSYEQYF.

The chain combines TRBV7-9 with TRBJ2-1; 7 bases fit TRBD2. The length of the CDR3 is 13 residues. Trimming took 5 bases from V and 6 from J; bases not matched to a gene: 4. Looked up from germline, CDR1 is SEHNR and CDR2 is FQNEAQ (reference sequence). CDR3 region: CASSPTSANEQFF. The CDR3 coding sequence is TGTGCCAGCAGCCCCACTAGCGCCAATGAGCAGTTCTTC.

The CDR3 reads CASSWDSFSSGNTIYF. The CDR3 DNA is TGTGCCAGCAGCTGGGACAGCTTTAGCTCTGGAAACACCATATATTTT. This chain connects TRBV11-2 to TRBJ1-3; 7 positions agree with TRBD1. The trim removed 4 bases at V and 0 bases at J, leaving 6 bases unmatched. Per the germline V gene, CDR1 is SGHAT and CDR2 is FQNNGV. The CDR3 contains 16 residues.

The chain combines TRBV28 with TRBJ1-4; D is ambiguous. The CDR3 contains 13 residues. The germline CDR1 and CDR2 sequences are MDHEN and SYDVKM. The V end was cut by 4 bases, the J end by 5 bases, with 8 bases between. Here the CDR3 DNA reads TGTGCCAGCAGTTCGGCAGCGAATGAAAAACTGTTTTTT. Translation: CASSSAANEKLFF.